Listed here are 32 T cell receptor beta chains from one sample, sequenced in a study of T cells in Graves' hyperthyroidism and ophthalmopathy. What was amplified from RNA transcripts were TCR beta CDR3 regions. HTBI primers were employed in a first-round RT-PCR of the TCR CDR3. One entry per CDR3 protein results from TCRdb running MiXCR on the multiplex PCR reads. The profile covers about 640,000 distinct CDR3 sequences, with under 25% appearing a single time and under 35% taken by the ten largest. Sequenced sample: blood. The receptors stem from a man between 25 and 39 years old with Graves' ophthalmopathy.

The gene calls are TRBV19 and TRBJ2-5, with 7 bases lining up with TRBD1. V shed 6 bases, J shed 5 bases, and the junction held 9 bases outside the gene matches. Germline-derived CDR1 and CDR2 are LNHDA and SQIVND (reference sequence). The CDR3 totals 14 residues. The DNA for the CDR3 is TGTGCCAGTAGGGCCGGGACAGTCTTTGAGACCCAGTACTTC. Protein: CASRAGTVFETQYF.

The chain is built from TRBV11-2 and TRBJ2-7; 14 bases line up with TRBD2. The germline gives CDR1 SGHAT, CDR2 FQNNGV. J gave up 7 bases and V 3 bases, and 8 bases lay outside the gene matches. The CDR3 covers 16 residues. The CDR3 DNA follows: TGTGCCAGCAGCTTTTTTACCGGACTAGCGGGAGGTGAGCAGTACTTC. Residues: CASSFFTGLAGGEQYF.

At least ten counts were recorded for this clonotype. J is TRBJ1-5 and V is TRBV30; D might be TRBD1 (5 bases). The V end lost 3 bases, the J end lost 6 bases, and 12 bases lay between the germline ends. This CDR3 spans 13 amino acids. The germline V gene encodes CDR1 GTSNPN and CDR2 SVGIG (reference sequence). Here the CDR3 DNA reads TGTGCCTGGAGCCAGGGCCGTAGTCAGCCCCAGCATTTT. This codes for CAWSQGRSQPQHF.

This clonotype was recorded many times. The chain has TRBV11-2 and TRBJ2-7; 11 positions agree with TRBD1. The CDR3 has 15 residues. Germline V gene data show CDR1 as SGHAT and CDR2 as FQNNGV. Germline trimming cut 3 bases from V and 3 bases from J; bases unmatched to any gene: 4. The CDR3: CASSFGQGAGYEQYF. CDR3 sequence (DNA): TGTGCCAGCAGCTTTGGACAGGGGGCCGGCTACGAGCAGTACTTC.

This clonotype was counted a few times. The genes are TRBV7-2 and TRBJ1-6; TRBD1 matches at 10 bases. J lost 2 bases, V lost 5 bases, and 9 bases had no gene match. CDR3 length equals 18 residues. Germline values: CDR1 SGHTA, CDR2 FQGNSA. For the CDR3, the DNA is TGTGCCAGCAGCCGCGGGGGCGACAGGGGGCCCTATAATTCACCCCTCCACTTT. Translated, it gives CASSRGGDRGPYNSPLHF.

The rearrangement uses TRBV30 and TRBJ2-3; TRBD2 matches at 7 bases. From germline, CDR1 is GTSNPN and CDR2 SVGIG (reference sequence). Losses at the gene ends were 5 bases for V and 0 bases for J; bases not matched to a gene: 8. This CDR3 is 15 amino acids long. CDR3 region: CAWAALALSTDTQYF. CDR3 in DNA: TGTGCCTGGGCCGCACTAGCGTTAAGCACAGATACGCAGTATTTT.

The rearrangement uses TRBV27 and TRBJ2-6; 9 nucleotides line up with TRBD1. J was trimmed by 1 base and V by 3 bases; bases with no gene match: 10. Germline lookup yields CDR1 MNHEY and CDR2 SMNVEV (reference sequence). The CDR3 is 19 residues long. The CDR3 sequence: CASSFFPGQGGSGANVLTF. CDR3 nucleotides: TGTGCCAGCAGTTTTTTTCCGGGACAGGGTGGATCTGGGGCCAACGTCCTGACTTTC.

The chain is built from TRBV7-9 and TRBJ2-1; no clear D gene. Trimming shortened V by 1 base and J by 5 bases, and 12 bases separated the two germline ends. From germline, CDR1 is SEHNR and CDR2 FQNEAQ (reference sequence). The CDR3 loop spans 15 amino acids. The DNA for the CDR3 is TGTGCCAGCAGCTTAGGACGATTCTTGGACAATGAGCAGTTCTTC. Its protein product is CASSLGRFLDNEQFF.

The V gene is TRBV13, the J gene TRBJ2-1; D might be TRBD1 (6 bases). V was cut by 5 bases and J by 1 base, with 15 bases left in between. The germline V gene encodes CDR1 PRHDT and CDR2 FYEKMQ (reference sequence). The CDR3 is 16 amino acids. The CDR3 DNA sequence: TGTGCCAGCAGCCTTTCAGGGGTCTATTCCTACAATGAGCAGTTCTTC. It translates to CASSLSGVYSYNEQFF.

The rearrangement joins TRBV7-9 to TRBJ2-2; TRBD1 matches 12 bases. CDR3 length: 17 residues. Germline trimming cut 4 bases from V and 4 bases from J; bases unmatched to any gene: 7. Per germline, CDR1 SEHNR and CDR2 FQNEAQ (reference sequence). For the CDR3, the DNA is TGTGCCAGCAGCTCGCCAGGGGACAGGGGGCTCACCGGGGAGCTGTTTTTT. Translation gives CASSSPGDRGLTGELFF.

The chain couples TRBV27 to TRBJ1-2; no firm D call. V dropped 0 bases and J dropped 4 bases, with 6 bases sitting between them. The CDR3 is 13 residues long. Germline-derived CDR1 and CDR2 are MNHEY and SMNVEV (reference sequence). The CDR3 region is CASSLSRLYGYTF. CDR3 coding DNA: TGTGCCAGCAGTTTATCGAGGCTCTATGGCTACACCTTC.

To note about this clonotype: A read error may be the cause here, since a much bigger clone is one base away. V and J are TRBV29-1 and TRBJ1-1; a weak D match, TRBD1 (6 bases). Germline V lookup: CDR1 SQVTM, CDR2 ANQGSEA. The CDR3 has 15 residues. For the CDR3, the DNA is TGCACCGTCGGGGATTCCGGGACAAAGAACACTGAAGCTTTCTTT. Its translation: CTVGDSGTKNTEAFF.

This clonotype occurred a few times. The chain joins TRBV6-1 to TRBJ2-3, with 10 bases aligning to TRBD1. The V and J ends lost 4 bases and 3 bases, in that order; junction bases with no gene match: 4. The germline gives CDR1 MNHNS, CDR2 SASEGT. The CDR3 covers 15 residues. The CDR3 reads CASSAMGQGTDTQYF. Here the CDR3 DNA reads TGTGCCAGCAGTGCCATGGGACAGGGGACAGATACGCAGTATTTT.

In its sample, this clonotype was seen a few times. CDR3 nucleotides: TGCGCCAGCACTCTGACAGGTTCTAATTCACCCCTCCACTTT. Translating it yields CASTLTGSNSPLHF. The chain combines TRBV10-2 with TRBJ1-6; tentatively, D is TRBD1 (6 bases). The CDR3 is made up of 14 amino acids. Germline V gene lookup returns CDR1 WSHSY and CDR2 SAAADI. The V end was cut by 7 bases, the J end by 6 bases, with 13 bases between.

This clonotype was seen a handful of times. In DNA, the CDR3 is TGTGCCAGCAGCTTGAATCAGAATCCCTACGAGCAGTACTTC. The encoded protein is CASSLNQNPYEQYF. The rearrangement joins TRBV7-9 to TRBJ2-7; D call uncertain. This CDR3 has 14 residues. The ends were cut back, 3 bases at V and 2 bases at J, with 11 bases in the middle. Germline CDR1 and CDR2: SEHNR and FQNEAQ (reference sequence).

J is TRBJ2-1 and V is TRBV24-1; D may be TRBD1 (5 bases). The ends were cut back, 0 bases at V and 9 bases at J, with 17 bases in the middle. There are 16 residues in the CDR3. Germline V gives CDR1 KGHDR, CDR2 SFDVKD. CDR3 in DNA: TGTGCCACCAGTGATTTGCACGGGCAGGGTACCCCTGAGCAGTTCTTC. This encodes CATSDLHGQGTPEQFF.

Note on this clonotype: Being one base from a much bigger clone, this may be a read error. CDR3 protein: CASSFGGRGYNEKFF. As DNA, the CDR3 is TGTGCCAGCAGCTTTGGAGGGAGGGGGTACAATGAGAAGTTCTTC. The chain has TRBV11-2 and TRBJ2-1; maybe TRBD2 (7 bases). Germline lookup yields CDR1 SGHAT and CDR2 FQNNGV. This CDR3 has 15 amino acids.

The V and J genes are TRBV14 and TRBJ2-2; tentative D call: TRBD2 (5 bases). The CDR3 is 14 amino acids. Trimming left V 4 bases short and J 6 bases short, with 12 bases between. The germline V gene encodes CDR1 SGHDN and CDR2 FVKESK. This CDR3 reads CASSPLRVAGELFF. The DNA of the CDR3 is TGTGCCAGCAGCCCTCTGAGGGTCGCCGGGGAGCTGTTTTTT.

The sample holds a few counts of this clonotype. The V gene is TRBV7-2, the J gene TRBJ1-3; D not resolved. The CDR3 contains 16 residues. V lost 7 bases, J lost 0 bases, and 16 bases lay in between. In germline, CDR1 is SGHTA, CDR2 FQGNSA. The CDR3 loop reads CASTISRAVSGNTIYF. CDR3 DNA: TGTGCCAGCACCATAAGTAGGGCCGTCTCTGGAAACACCATATATTTT.

The rearrangement uses TRBV20-1 and TRBJ1-6; 9 bases line up with TRBD1. Per the germline V gene, CDR1 is DFQATT and CDR2 is SNEGSKA (reference sequence). The length of the CDR3 is 19 residues. Trimming cost V 3 bases and J 3 bases; bases outside gene matches: 15. The CDR3 sequence is CSARAPGQGGGSYNSPLHF. Here the CDR3 DNA reads TGCAGTGCTAGGGCTCCGGGACAGGGCGGGGGTAGCTATAATTCACCCCTCCACTTT.

This clonotype was seen a handful of times. The CDR3 DNA reads TGCGCCAGCAGCCAAGAGCGGGAGGTCCACGAGCAGTACTTC. This encodes CASSQEREVHEQYF. The chain is built from TRBV4-1 and TRBJ2-7; 8 nucleotides align to TRBD2. The CDR3 totals 14 residues. V dropped 0 bases and J dropped 5; count of bases not matched to a gene: 3. Germline V gene lookup returns CDR1 MGHRA and CDR2 YSYEKL.

The CDR3 sequence: CSATPTSGLYNEQFF. CDR3 in DNA: TGCAGTGCTACCCCCACTAGCGGCCTATACAATGAGCAGTTCTTC. This chain uses TRBV20-1 with TRBJ2-1; 8 bases fit TRBD2. J was trimmed by 4 bases and V by 4 bases; bases with no gene match: 9. The CDR3 has 15 amino acids. Germline V CDR1 and CDR2: DFQATT, SNEGSKA (reference sequence).

This clonotype was detected many times. V usage is TRBV30 and J usage is TRBJ2-5, with D perhaps matching TRBD1 (5 bases). V lost 4 bases and J lost 0, with 15 bases in between. The CDR3 sequence is 15 residues long. The germline V gene encodes CDR1 GTSNPN and CDR2 SVGIG (reference sequence). The CDR3 DNA reads TGTGCCTGGACCAGAGCACAGGCGTACCAAGAGACCCAGTACTTC. Its protein product is CAWTRAQAYQETQYF.

The chain uses TRBV11-1 and TRBJ2-7, with 9 bases lining up with TRBD2. CDR1 is SGHAT, CDR2 FQDESV, per germline (reference sequence). Losses at the gene ends were 3 bases for V and 7 bases for J; bases not matched to a gene: 7. CDR3 length equals 14 residues. The CDR3 nucleotides are TGTGCCAGCAGCTTGGTAGCGGGAGTGGGGGAGCAGTACTTC. This codes for CASSLVAGVGEQYF.

In its sample, this clonotype was seen a few times. V usage is TRBV15 and J usage is TRBJ2-5; D perhaps matches TRBD2 (6 bases). Germline V gives CDR1 LNHNV, CDR2 YYDKDF (reference sequence). The CDR3 runs 14 residues. The germline V and J ends were trimmed by 5 bases and 1 base, with 11 bases remaining between them. CDR3 sequence reads: CATSERDFQETQYF. CDR3 bases: TGTGCCACCAGCGAAAGGGACTTCCAAGAGACCCAGTACTTC. Full variable domain (rest looked up from reference TRBV15 and TRBJ2-5): DAMVIQNPRYQVTQFGKPVTLSCSQTLNHNVMYWYQQKSSQAPKLLFHYYDKDFNNEADTPDNFQSRRPNTSFCFLDIRSPGLGDTAMYLCATSERDFQETQYFGPGTRLLVL.

The V and J genes are TRBV5-1 and TRBJ1-3, with D perhaps matching TRBD1 (6 bases). V was clipped by 0 bases and J by 1 base, with 14 bases between them. CDR1 and CDR2 from the germline V gene are SGHRS and YFSETQ. This CDR3 is built from 17 residues. This CDR3 is CASSLAVQGASGNTIYF. CDR3 nucleotide sequence: TGCGCCAGCAGCTTGGCGGTACAGGGTGCGTCTGGAAACACCATATATTTT.

This clonotype has only a few counts. The gene calls are TRBV7-9 and TRBJ2-3, with TRBD2 as a possible D gene (5 bases). The V and J ends lost 8 bases and 1 base respectively, with 13 bases between them. This CDR3 has 14 amino acids. Germline V gene lookup returns CDR1 SEHNR and CDR2 FQNEAQ (reference sequence). CDR3 in amino acids: CASAGERRTDTQYF. CDR3 DNA sequence: TGTGCCAGCGCCGGGGAGCGGCGCACAGATACGCAGTATTTT.

This clonotype was observed a handful of times. This chain uses TRBV18 with TRBJ2-2, with D unresolved. V was clipped by 2 bases and J by 5 bases, with 12 bases between them. CDR3 length equals 15 residues. Per the germline V gene, CDR1 is KGHSH and CDR2 is LQKENI. The CDR3 loop reads CASSPSRRVTGELFF. DNA for the CDR3: TGTGCCAGCTCACCAAGCCGACGGGTGACCGGGGAGCTGTTTTTT.

A few counts support this clonotype. Since a much larger clone is just one base distant, this may be a read error. The genes are TRBV5-1 and TRBJ1-1, with D hard to call. The CDR3 spans 13 residues. Germline loops: CDR1 SGHRS, CDR2 YFSETQ. For the CDR3, the DNA is TGCGCCAGCAGCTTGCGGGAGAACACTGAAACTTTCTTT. The encoded protein is CASSLRENTETFF.

This clonotype has ten or more counts. The rearrangement uses TRBV7-8 and TRBJ2-1, with D maybe TRBD1 (5 bases). Deletions cut 5 bases from V and 3 bases from J, with 26 bases between. The CDR3 is made up of 19 amino acids. Germline V lookup: CDR1 SGHVS, CDR2 FQNEAQ. The CDR3 protein is CASSPQRQSAASRYNEQFF. The CDR3 DNA sequence: TGTGCCAGCAGCCCCCAACGACAGTCGGCAGCCAGTCGCTACAATGAGCAGTTCTTC.

Only a few counts were recorded for this clonotype. The J gene is TRBJ2-5, the V gene TRBV6-8, with 12 bases matching TRBD2. Germline-derived CDR1 and CDR2 are MNHGY and SAAAGT. V was clipped by 8 bases and J by 1 base; unmatched bases: 8. This CDR3 spans 16 amino acids. As DNA, the CDR3 is TGTGCCAGCCGCGCTAGCGGGAGGGTTTCCCAAGAGACCCAGTACTTC. Protein product: CASRASGRVSQETQYF.

This clonotype was observed a few times. The V call is TRBV6-1, the J call TRBJ1-5; D gene uncertain. Germline CDR1 MNHNS, CDR2 SASEGT. Trimming took off 7 bases at V and 1 base at J, with 20 bases between the two ends. CDR3 length: 17 amino acids. CDR3 in amino acids: CASTITRSSRSNQPQHF. CDR3 nucleotides: TGTGCCAGCACCATTACGCGGTCCTCTCGGAGCAATCAGCCCCAGCATTTT.